A selection of T cell receptor beta chains follows, all from one sample in a study of shared clonotypes between healthy human individuals. Here immunoSEQ multiplex PCR was the method, and the copy in TCRdb shows in-frame clones only, minus some. The sample gives roughly 2 million clones, 85% to 95% of which show up once; 0.13% is in the top ten. The sample consisted of naive CD4+ T cells sorted from blood. The receptors shown here come from a man younger than 30 in good health. The CDR3 runs from the conserved cysteine through the conserved F or W. The D gene is left open where the match is weak. Clone size is not always given. Where it is, it says once, few, many or a class for expanded clones.

clone_size	d_call	v_call	j_call	cdr3_nt	cdr3_aa
-	-	TRBV27	TRBJ1-6	TGTGCCAGCAGCAAGGGTGGTACAAATTCACCCCTCCACTTT	CASSKGGTNSPLHF
-	-	TRBV6-6	TRBJ1-4	TGTGCCAGCAGTTCGTGGCAGACCGCAACTAATGAAAAACTGTTTTTT	CASSSWQTATNEKLFF
few	-	TRBV10-2	TRBJ1-5	TGCGCCAGCAGTACGCAGGGAAATCAGCCCCAGCATTTT	CASSTQGNQPQHF
-	TRBD2	TRBV2	TRBJ2-2	TGTGCCAGCAGCGGGAGGACTTCCTCCGGGGAGCTGTTTTTT	CASSGRTSSGELFF
-	-	TRBV7-2	TRBJ1-1	TGTGCCAGCAGCCCAGGACAGATTAACACTGAAGCTTTCTTT	CASSPGQINTEAFF
-	TRBD1	TRBV7-8	TRBJ1-5	TGTGCCAGCAGCTTCCGGGACAGGGGCAATCAGCCCCAGCATTTT	CASSFRDRGNQPQHF
-	TRBD2	TRBV6-4	TRBJ2-3	TGTGCCAGCAGTCTGGGACTAGCGGGAACAGATACGCAGTATTTT	CASSLGLAGTDTQYF
-	-	TRBV14	TRBJ1-2	TGTGCCAGCAGCCAAACCAGGGACGGCTACACCTTC	CASSQTRDGYTF
-	-	TRBV11-2	TRBJ2-7	TGTGCCAGCAGCGTCGATGGAATCCTTGGGCAGTACTTC	CASSVDGILGQYF
-	TRBD2	TRBV28	TRBJ2-1	TGTGCCAGCAGTTCCCCGGGACTAAGGCGGGAGCAGTTCTTC	CASSSPGLRREQFF
-	TRBD1	TRBV30	TRBJ1-4	TGTGCCTGCGGGACAGGCCTAAATGAAAAACTGTTTTTT	CACGTGLNEKLFF
-	-	TRBV29-1	TRBJ1-1	TGCAGCGTTGCCCAGGGTTGGGCAGCTTTCTTT	CSVAQGWAAFF
once	TRBD1	TRBV29-1	TRBJ2-3	TGCAGCGTTGAAGTCTTAGGACAGGGGGTTCGGGGAGATACGCAGTATTTT	CSVEVLGQGVRGDTQYF
-	TRBD1	TRBV28	TRBJ2-2	TGTGCCAGCAGTCCACAGGGGGCGCGTGGCACCGGGGAGCTGTTTTTT	CASSPQGARGTGELFF
-	TRBD1	TRBV5-4	TRBJ1-6	TGTGCCAGCAGCGTAGACAGGGGGCTTGGTTCACCCCTCCACTTT	CASSVDRGLGSPLHF
once	TRBD1	TRBV2	TRBJ1-1	TGTGCCAGCTCGTGGGACAGGGTGAACACTGAAGCTTTCTTT	CASSWDRVNTEAFF
once	TRBD2	TRBV5-4	TRBJ2-7	TGTGCCAGCAGCTTGACCCGGACTAGCATCAACGAGCAGTACTTC	CASSLTRTSINEQYF
once	-	TRBV7-2	TRBJ2-7	TGTGCCAGCAGCTTATATTTCGGGGAGAAGCAGTACTTC	CASSLYFGEKQYF
-	TRBD1	TRBV6-6	TRBJ2-5	TGTGCCAGCAGTTACTTAGGACAGGGGAGAGAGACCCAGTACTTC	CASSYLGQGRETQYF
-	-	TRBV19	TRBJ1-6	TGTGCCAGTAGTATAGGGGAGAGAAATAATTCACCCCTCCACTTT	CASSIGERNNSPLHF
-	-	TRBV5-1	TRBJ2-7	TGCGCCAGCAGCCGGACGGATACCTACGAGCAGTACTTC	CASSRTDTYEQYF
-	TRBD2	TRBV4-3	TRBJ2-3	TGCGCCAGCAGCCTTGGCGGGGTAGCGGGAGGATTTAGGACAGATACGCAGTATTTT	CASSLGGVAGGFRTDTQYF
-	-	TRBV28	TRBJ1-5	TGTGCCAGCAGTTCTGGTCAGATTAGCAATCAGCCCCAGCATTTT	CASSSGQISNQPQHF
-	TRBD2	TRBV2	TRBJ2-5	TGTGCCAGCAGTGAAAAAGAGGAAGCGGGAGGGGACTGGGGGACCCAGTACTTC	CASSEKEEAGGDWGTQYF
-	-	TRBV7-9	TRBJ2-3	TGTGCCAGTACCGAGTCGGGGGTTGAGACAGATACGCAGTATTTT	CASTESGVETDTQYF
-	-	TRBV6-5	TRBJ2-5	TGTGCCAGCAGCCTACAGGGACAAGAGACCCAGTACTTC	CASSLQGQETQYF
once	-	TRBV6-5	TRBJ1-2	TGTGCCAGCAGTTACTCGCCCCTTTATGGCTACACCTTC	CASSYSPLYGYTF
-	-	TRBV5-1	TRBJ1-4	TGCGCCAGCAGCTTGGGTACGGGGGACGAAAAACTGTTTTTT	CASSLGTGDEKLFF
-	-	TRBV27	TRBJ1-2	TGTGCCAGCAGTTTATCGGTAGGGGCAAACTATGGCTACACCTTC	CASSLSVGANYGYTF
-	-	TRBV18	TRBJ2-2	TGTGCCAGCTCACCATGGCGCGCCGGGGAGCTGTTTTTT	CASSPWRAGELFF
-	-	TRBV11-2	TRBJ2-7	TGTGCCAGCAGCTTAGATCTACTAGTAAACAGGGACTACGAGCAGTACTTC	CASSLDLLVNRDYEQYF
-	TRBD2	TRBV6-1	TRBJ2-7	TGTGCCAGCAGCTTCGGGGGGGCTTACGAGCAGTACTTC	CASSFGGAYEQYF
-	-	TRBV6-1	TRBJ2-7	TGTGCCAGCAAAGGGGTTCACGAGCAGTACTTC	CASKGVHEQYF
-	TRBD2	TRBV9	TRBJ2-1	TGTGCCAGCAGCCGTGTCCGGGGACTAGGACCTTTGAATGAGCAGTTCTTC	CASSRVRGLGPLNEQFF
-	-	TRBV30	TRBJ1-5	TGTGCCTGGAGCCGGGACAGCAATCAGCCCCAGCATTTT	CAWSRDSNQPQHF
-	-	TRBV15	TRBJ2-7	TGTGCCACCCGCCCAATGGGCACCTACGAGCAGTACTTC	CATRPMGTYEQYF
-	-	TRBV27	TRBJ1-4	TGTGCCAGCAGTTTCACAGGGACAACTAATGAAAAACTGTTTTTT	CASSFTGTTNEKLFF
-	-	TRBV7-9	TRBJ1-4	TGTGCCAGCAGCTTAGATCTTGAGGGAACTAATGAAAAACTGTTTTTT	CASSLDLEGTNEKLFF
-	-	TRBV7-9	TRBJ1-2	TGTGCCAGCAGCACCCGGGGCGGGCCGAACTATGGCTACACCTTC	CASSTRGGPNYGYTF
-	TRBD1	TRBV9	TRBJ2-1	TGTGCCAGCAGCGCGGGACAGGAGGCTTCGTATGAGCAGTTCTTC	CASSAGQEASYEQFF
-	TRBD1	TRBV6-5	TRBJ1-2	TGTGCCAGCAGTTACGACAGGGGTCTAAACTATGGCTACACCTTC	CASSYDRGLNYGYTF
once	-	TRBV18	TRBJ2-7	TGTGCCAGCTCAAGGACTATCAACGAGCAGTACTTC	CASSRTINEQYF
once	-	TRBV6-5	TRBJ2-3	TGTGCCAGCAGTTACTCGAAGGTTGAGACAGATACGCAGTATTTT	CASSYSKVETDTQYF
-	TRBD1	TRBV6-6	TRBJ2-7	TGTGCCAGCAGTTCAGGGACAGCGTCCGAGCAGTACTTC	CASSSGTASEQYF
-	TRBD1	TRBV6-5	TRBJ1-5	TGTGCCAGCAGTCGGACAGGGACTCAGCCCCAGCATTTT	CASSRTGTQPQHF
-	TRBD2	TRBV6-1	TRBJ2-5	TGTGCCAGCAGTGCCTGGAGCCCGGGGGGGGAGACCCAGTACTTC	CASSAWSPGGETQYF
-	-	TRBV5-1	TRBJ2-1	TGCGCCAGCAGCTTACAGGGATTGGGTAGCAATGAGCAGTTCTTC	CASSLQGLGSNEQFF
-	-	TRBV11-2	TRBJ2-5	TGTGCCAGCAGCTTAGGGATACTTGGGCGTCAGCAGACCCAGTACTTC	CASSLGILGRQQTQYF
-	-	TRBV5-1	TRBJ2-2	TGCGCCAGCAGCCCGCTTACCGGGGCAGGTGACACCGGGGAGCTGTTTTTT	CASSPLTGAGDTGELFF
-	TRBD1	TRBV18	TRBJ2-2	TGTGCCAGCTCACCGACAGGGTCCGGGGAGCTGTTTTTT	CASSPTGSGELFF
once	TRBD1	TRBV28	TRBJ2-3	TGTGCCAGCAGTTTCGCACAGGGGTCTCAGGGTACGCAGTATTTT	CASSFAQGSQGTQYF
-	TRBD2	TRBV7-2	TRBJ2-7	TGTGCCAGCAGCTTACGGACTAGCGGGATTTACGAGCAGTACTTC	CASSLRTSGIYEQYF
-	-	TRBV9	TRBJ2-2	TGTGCCAGCAGGGGCGGGGTGAACACCGGGGAGCTGTTTTTT	CASRGGVNTGELFF
-	-	TRBV20-1	TRBJ1-2	TGCAGTAGGTCTTCCAACTATGGCTACACCTTC	CSRSSNYGYTF
-	-	TRBV1	TRBJ2-1	TGCACCAGCAGCCGAGGGGTTAGGCTCAATGAGCAGTTCTTC	CTSSRGVRLNEQFF
-	-	TRBV6-5	TRBJ1-1	TGTGCCAGCAGGAGGGGGGACTTGAACACTGAAGCTTTCTTT	CASRRGDLNTEAFF
-	TRBD2	TRBV6-4	TRBJ2-7	TGTGCCAGCAGTGACTCGCGGCGGGAGAGCTCCTACGAGCAGTACTTC	CASSDSRRESSYEQYF